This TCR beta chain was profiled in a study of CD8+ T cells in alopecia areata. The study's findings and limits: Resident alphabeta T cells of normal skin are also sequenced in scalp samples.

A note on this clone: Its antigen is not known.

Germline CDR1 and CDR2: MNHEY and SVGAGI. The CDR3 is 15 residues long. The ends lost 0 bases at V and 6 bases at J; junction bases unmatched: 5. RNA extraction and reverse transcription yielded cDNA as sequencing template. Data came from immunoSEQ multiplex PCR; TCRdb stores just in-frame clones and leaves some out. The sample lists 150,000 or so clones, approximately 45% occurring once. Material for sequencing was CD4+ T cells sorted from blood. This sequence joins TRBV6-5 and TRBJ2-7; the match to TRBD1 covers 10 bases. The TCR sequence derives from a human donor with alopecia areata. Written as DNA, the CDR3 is TGTGCCAGCAGTTACTCAGGGACAGGGGCGCCCGAGCAGTACTTC. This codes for CASSYSGTGAPEQYF.